Each of the 9 T cell receptor beta chains below was sequenced from the same sample in a study of T cell changes during pregnancy in multiple sclerosis. The repertoire was sequenced with immunoSEQ multiplex PCR; TCRdb's copy has only in-frame clones and lacks some. In the table there are roughly 40,000 clones, about 88% of which are singletons. The sample consisted of CD8+ T cells from peripheral blood mononuclear cells, taken in the first trimester of pregnancy. Receptors originate from a female donor with multiple sclerosis, enrolled in a pregnancy study.

V and J are TRBV4-2 and TRBJ1-4; TRBD1 agrees at 10 bases. The CDR3 has 16 residues. Losses at the gene ends were 2 bases for V and 6 bases for J; bases not matched to a gene: 6. Germline CDR1 LGHNA, CDR2 YNFKEQ. The CDR3 DNA reads TGTGCCAGCAGCCAAAGCGCCGGGACAGGGGATGAAAAACTGTTTTTT. Translation gives CASSQSAGTGDEKLFF.

The V gene is TRBV6-1, the J gene TRBJ1-2; D may be TRBD1 (5 bases). This CDR3 contains 15 residues. Trimming pared 3 bases from V and 8 bases from J, leaving 19 bases between. Germline V gene lookup returns CDR1 MNHNS and CDR2 SASEGT. Here the CDR3 reads CASSDGGAVASGYTF. CDR3 bases: TGTGCCAGCAGTGACGGAGGGGCCGTTGCTAGCGGCTACACCTTC.

The genes are TRBV15 and TRBJ2-1; possibly TRBD2 for D (6 bases). Trimming removed 3 bases from V and 9 bases from J, with 27 bases in between. CDR1 and CDR2 from the germline V gene are LNHNV and YYDKDF (reference sequence). The CDR3 is made up of 18 amino acids. The CDR3: CATSSSTPMGTRLSEQFF. In nucleotides, the CDR3 is TGTGCCACCAGCAGCTCCACCCCGATGGGGACTCGGCTAAGTGAGCAGTTCTTC. The full variable domain, completed using reference TRBV15 and TRBJ2-1, is DAMVIQNPRYQVTQFGKPVTLSCSQTLNHNVMYWYQQKSSQAPKLLFHYYDKDFNNEADTPDNFQSRRPNTSFCFLDIRSPGLGDTAMYLCATSSSTPMGTRLSEQFFGPGTRLTVL.

The chain recombines TRBV27 with TRBJ1-2; 7 positions match TRBD1. J was trimmed by 4 bases and V by 4 bases; bases with no gene match: 3. CDR3 length: 13 amino acids. The germline CDR1 and CDR2 sequences are MNHEY and SMNVEV (reference sequence). CDR3 amino acids: CASSSGTAYGYTF. CDR3 in DNA: TGTGCCAGCAGTTCCGGGACAGCCTATGGCTACACCTTC.

The V gene is TRBV4-2, the J gene TRBJ2-5; 12 bases align to TRBD2. This CDR3 contains 14 residues. Losses at the gene ends were 8 bases for V and 13 bases for J; bases not matched to a gene: 14. Per germline, CDR1 LGHNA and CDR2 YNFKEQ. CDR3 sequence (DNA): TGTGCCAGCCTAACCCTCTCTAGCGGGGGGGCCCCGTACTTC. Encoded protein: CASLTLSSGGAPYF.

For the CDR3, the DNA is TGTGCCAGCAGTGACACAGACCTCACCCACACTGAAGCTTTCTTT. Translation gives CASSDTDLTHTEAFF. The rearrangement links TRBV25-1 to TRBJ1-1, with D hard to call. Germline V lookup: CDR1 MGHDK, CDR2 SYGVNS. The CDR3 has 15 amino acids. The germline V and J ends were trimmed by 3 bases and 3 bases, with 14 bases remaining between them.

The CDR3 loop reads CASSQGAGQPQHF. The CDR3 bases are TGTGCCAGCTCTCAGGGGGCTGGTCAGCCCCAGCATTTT. This chain connects TRBV27 to TRBJ1-5; 8 positions agree with TRBD1. The V gene end was trimmed by 8 bases and the J gene end by 6 bases; junction bases not matched to a gene: 6. CDR3 length equals 13 residues. Germline assignment: CDR1 MNHEY and CDR2 SMNVEV (reference sequence).

This sequence joins TRBV6-6 and TRBJ1-1, with TRBD1 identical over 8 bases. V was pared by 7 bases and J by 3 bases, with 7 bases of the junction left unmatched. CDR1 is MNHNY, CDR2 SVGAGI, per germline (reference sequence). This CDR3 has 14 residues. In nucleotides, the CDR3 is TGTGCCAGCAACAGGGGGACGATGGACACTGAAGCTTTCTTT. This encodes CASNRGTMDTEAFF.

The chain recombines TRBV7-3 with TRBJ2-1; perhaps TRBD2 as D (5 bases). Germline V gene data show CDR1 as SGHTA and CDR2 as FQGTGA. This CDR3 region has 15 residues. Trimming left V 2 bases short and J 7 bases short, with 15 bases between. The CDR3 bases are TGTGCCAGCAGCTTATCGGGGATAGATCCGAATGAGCAGTTCTTC. It translates to CASSLSGIDPNEQFF.